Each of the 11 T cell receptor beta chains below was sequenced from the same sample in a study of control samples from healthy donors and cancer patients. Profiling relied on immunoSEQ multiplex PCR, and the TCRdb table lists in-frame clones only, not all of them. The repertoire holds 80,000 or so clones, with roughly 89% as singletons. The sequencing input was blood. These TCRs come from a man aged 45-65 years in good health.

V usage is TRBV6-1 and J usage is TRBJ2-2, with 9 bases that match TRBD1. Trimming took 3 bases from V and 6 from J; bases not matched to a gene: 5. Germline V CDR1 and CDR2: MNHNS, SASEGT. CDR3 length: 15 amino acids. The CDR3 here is CASSEDRGGSGELFF. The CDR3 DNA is TGTGCCAGCAGTGAGGACAGGGGAGGGTCCGGGGAGCTGTTTTTT.

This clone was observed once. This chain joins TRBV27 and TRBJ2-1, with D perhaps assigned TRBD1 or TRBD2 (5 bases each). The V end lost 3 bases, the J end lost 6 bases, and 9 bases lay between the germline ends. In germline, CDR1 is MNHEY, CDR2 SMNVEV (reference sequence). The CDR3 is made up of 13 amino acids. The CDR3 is CASSLGVFNEQFF. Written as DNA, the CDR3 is TGTGCCAGCAGTTTGGGGGTGTTCAATGAGCAGTTCTTC.

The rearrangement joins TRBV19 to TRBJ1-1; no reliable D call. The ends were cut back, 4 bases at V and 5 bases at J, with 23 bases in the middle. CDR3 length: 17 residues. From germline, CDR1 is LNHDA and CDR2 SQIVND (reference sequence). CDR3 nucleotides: TGTGCCAGTAGTACACTAGGGCCTAAAAGCTTGGTGACTGAAGCTTTCTTT. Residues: CASSTLGPKSLVTEAFF.

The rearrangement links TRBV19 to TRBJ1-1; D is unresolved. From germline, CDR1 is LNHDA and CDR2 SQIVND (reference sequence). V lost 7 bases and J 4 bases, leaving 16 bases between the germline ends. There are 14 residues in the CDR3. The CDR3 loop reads CASKRVELGTEAFF. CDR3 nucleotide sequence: TGTGCCAGTAAAAGGGTCGAACTGGGCACTGAAGCTTTCTTT.

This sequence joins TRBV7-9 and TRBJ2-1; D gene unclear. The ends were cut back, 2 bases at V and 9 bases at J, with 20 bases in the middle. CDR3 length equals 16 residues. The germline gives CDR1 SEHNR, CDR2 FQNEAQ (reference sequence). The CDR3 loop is CASSLKESGPGPEQFF. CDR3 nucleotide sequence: TGTGCCAGCAGCTTAAAGGAAAGTGGCCCTGGGCCTGAGCAGTTCTTC.

The CDR3 DNA sequence: TGCGCCAGCAGCGGAGGGGGGTCCCTTCGGTTGGATACGCAGTATTTT. The encoded protein is CASSGGGSLRLDTQYF. The chain employs TRBV5-1 and TRBJ2-3; D may match TRBD1 or TRBD2 (6 bases each). Between the trimmed V and J ends, which lost 4 bases and 6 bases, there was a span of 21 bases. This CDR3 comprises 16 residues. Germline CDR1 SGHRS, CDR2 YFSETQ. Full variable domain (missing parts from reference TRBV5-1 and TRBJ2-3): KAGVTQTPRYLIKTRGQQVTLSCSPISGHRSVSWYQQTPGQGLQFLFEYFSETQRNKGNFPGRFSGRQFSNSRSEMNVSTLELGDSALYLCASSGGGSLRLDTQYFGPGTRLTVL.

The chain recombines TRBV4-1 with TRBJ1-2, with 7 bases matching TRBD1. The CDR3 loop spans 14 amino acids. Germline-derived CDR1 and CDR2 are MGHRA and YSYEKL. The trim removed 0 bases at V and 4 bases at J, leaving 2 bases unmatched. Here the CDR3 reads CASSQDEGAYGYTF. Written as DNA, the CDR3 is TGCGCCAGCAGCCAAGACGAGGGGGCCTATGGCTACACCTTC.

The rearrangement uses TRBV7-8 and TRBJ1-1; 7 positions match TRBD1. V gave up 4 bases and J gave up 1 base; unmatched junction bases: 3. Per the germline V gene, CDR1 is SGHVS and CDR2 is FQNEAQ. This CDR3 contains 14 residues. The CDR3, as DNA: TGTGCCAGCAGCTCAGGACAGGCGAACACTGAAGCTTTCTTT. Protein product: CASSSGQANTEAFF.

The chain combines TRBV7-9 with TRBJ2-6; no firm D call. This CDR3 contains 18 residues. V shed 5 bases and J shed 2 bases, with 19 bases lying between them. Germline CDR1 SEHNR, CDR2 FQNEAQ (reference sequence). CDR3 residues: CASSGSGSGETGANVLTF. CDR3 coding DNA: TGTGCCAGCAGCGGATCCGGGTCCGGTGAGACTGGGGCCAACGTCCTGACTTTC. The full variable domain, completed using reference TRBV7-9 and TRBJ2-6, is DTGVSQNPRHKITKRGQNVTFRCDPISEHNRLYWYRQTLGQGPEFLTYFQNEAQLEKSRLLSDRFSAERPKGSFSTLEIQRTEQGDSAMYLCASSGSGSGETGANVLTFGAGSRLTVL.

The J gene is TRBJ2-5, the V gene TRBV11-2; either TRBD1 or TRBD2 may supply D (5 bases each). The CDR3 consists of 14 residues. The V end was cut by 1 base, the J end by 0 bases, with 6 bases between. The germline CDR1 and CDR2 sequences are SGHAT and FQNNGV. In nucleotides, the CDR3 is TGTGCCAGCAGCTTAGGGGGGTACCAAGAGACCCAGTACTTC. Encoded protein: CASSLGGYQETQYF.

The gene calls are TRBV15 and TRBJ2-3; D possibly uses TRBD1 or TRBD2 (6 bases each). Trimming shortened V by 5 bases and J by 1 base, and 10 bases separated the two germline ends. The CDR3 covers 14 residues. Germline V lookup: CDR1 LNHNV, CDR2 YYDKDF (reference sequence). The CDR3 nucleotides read TGTGCCACCAGCTGGGGGGCAGGCACAGATACGCAGTATTTT. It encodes CATSWGAGTDTQYF. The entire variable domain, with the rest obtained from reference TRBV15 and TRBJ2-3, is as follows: DAMVIQNPRYQVTQFGKPVTLSCSQTLNHNVMYWYQQKSSQAPKLLFHYYDKDFNNEADTPDNFQSRRPNTSFCFLDIRSPGLGDTAMYLCATSWGAGTDTQYFGPGTRLTVL.